This T cell receptor beta chain was captured in a study of cytomegalovirus exposure and HLA in healthy donors. Amplification used 60 Vbeta primers and 13 Jbeta primers. Sequencing used immunoSEQ multiplex PCR; TCRdb keeps in-frame clones, though not all of them. This specimen shows about 77,000 clones; the ten leading clones hold 12% to 15%. A word on this clone: The antigen is not known.

General study results and limits: Rare TCR sequences predominated, though certain public TCRs were found in many donors. Several of the most significant clusters appeared, in a later analysis, to be linked to common viral pathogens.

CDR1 is MNHNS, CDR2 SASEGT, per germline. With 4 bases removed from V and 4 bases from J, the gap between germline ends came to 13 bases. The CDR3 runs 14 residues. The sequence was collected from a man aged 50 to 60 in good health and CMV-seropositive. The chain is built from TRBV6-1 and TRBJ1-2; D not certain. Sequenced input: PBMCs. CDR3 DNA sequence: TGTGCCAGCAGTGGATTTCAGGTCCCCTATGGCTACACCTTC. Its protein product is CASSGFQVPYGYTF.